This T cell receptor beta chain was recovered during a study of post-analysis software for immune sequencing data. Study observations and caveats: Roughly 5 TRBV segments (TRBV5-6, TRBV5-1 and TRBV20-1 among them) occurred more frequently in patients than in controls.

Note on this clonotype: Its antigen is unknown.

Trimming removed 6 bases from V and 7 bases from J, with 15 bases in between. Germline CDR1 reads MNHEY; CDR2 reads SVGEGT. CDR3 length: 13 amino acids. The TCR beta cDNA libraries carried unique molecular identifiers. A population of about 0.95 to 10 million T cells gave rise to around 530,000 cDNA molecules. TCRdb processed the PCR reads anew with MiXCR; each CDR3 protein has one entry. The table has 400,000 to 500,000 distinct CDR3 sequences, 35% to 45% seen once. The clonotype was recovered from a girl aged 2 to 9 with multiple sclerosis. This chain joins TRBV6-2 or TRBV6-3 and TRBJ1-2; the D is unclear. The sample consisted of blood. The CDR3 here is CASSNEGASGYTF. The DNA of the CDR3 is TGTGCCAGCAGCAACGAGGGCGCGTCTGGCTACACCTTC.